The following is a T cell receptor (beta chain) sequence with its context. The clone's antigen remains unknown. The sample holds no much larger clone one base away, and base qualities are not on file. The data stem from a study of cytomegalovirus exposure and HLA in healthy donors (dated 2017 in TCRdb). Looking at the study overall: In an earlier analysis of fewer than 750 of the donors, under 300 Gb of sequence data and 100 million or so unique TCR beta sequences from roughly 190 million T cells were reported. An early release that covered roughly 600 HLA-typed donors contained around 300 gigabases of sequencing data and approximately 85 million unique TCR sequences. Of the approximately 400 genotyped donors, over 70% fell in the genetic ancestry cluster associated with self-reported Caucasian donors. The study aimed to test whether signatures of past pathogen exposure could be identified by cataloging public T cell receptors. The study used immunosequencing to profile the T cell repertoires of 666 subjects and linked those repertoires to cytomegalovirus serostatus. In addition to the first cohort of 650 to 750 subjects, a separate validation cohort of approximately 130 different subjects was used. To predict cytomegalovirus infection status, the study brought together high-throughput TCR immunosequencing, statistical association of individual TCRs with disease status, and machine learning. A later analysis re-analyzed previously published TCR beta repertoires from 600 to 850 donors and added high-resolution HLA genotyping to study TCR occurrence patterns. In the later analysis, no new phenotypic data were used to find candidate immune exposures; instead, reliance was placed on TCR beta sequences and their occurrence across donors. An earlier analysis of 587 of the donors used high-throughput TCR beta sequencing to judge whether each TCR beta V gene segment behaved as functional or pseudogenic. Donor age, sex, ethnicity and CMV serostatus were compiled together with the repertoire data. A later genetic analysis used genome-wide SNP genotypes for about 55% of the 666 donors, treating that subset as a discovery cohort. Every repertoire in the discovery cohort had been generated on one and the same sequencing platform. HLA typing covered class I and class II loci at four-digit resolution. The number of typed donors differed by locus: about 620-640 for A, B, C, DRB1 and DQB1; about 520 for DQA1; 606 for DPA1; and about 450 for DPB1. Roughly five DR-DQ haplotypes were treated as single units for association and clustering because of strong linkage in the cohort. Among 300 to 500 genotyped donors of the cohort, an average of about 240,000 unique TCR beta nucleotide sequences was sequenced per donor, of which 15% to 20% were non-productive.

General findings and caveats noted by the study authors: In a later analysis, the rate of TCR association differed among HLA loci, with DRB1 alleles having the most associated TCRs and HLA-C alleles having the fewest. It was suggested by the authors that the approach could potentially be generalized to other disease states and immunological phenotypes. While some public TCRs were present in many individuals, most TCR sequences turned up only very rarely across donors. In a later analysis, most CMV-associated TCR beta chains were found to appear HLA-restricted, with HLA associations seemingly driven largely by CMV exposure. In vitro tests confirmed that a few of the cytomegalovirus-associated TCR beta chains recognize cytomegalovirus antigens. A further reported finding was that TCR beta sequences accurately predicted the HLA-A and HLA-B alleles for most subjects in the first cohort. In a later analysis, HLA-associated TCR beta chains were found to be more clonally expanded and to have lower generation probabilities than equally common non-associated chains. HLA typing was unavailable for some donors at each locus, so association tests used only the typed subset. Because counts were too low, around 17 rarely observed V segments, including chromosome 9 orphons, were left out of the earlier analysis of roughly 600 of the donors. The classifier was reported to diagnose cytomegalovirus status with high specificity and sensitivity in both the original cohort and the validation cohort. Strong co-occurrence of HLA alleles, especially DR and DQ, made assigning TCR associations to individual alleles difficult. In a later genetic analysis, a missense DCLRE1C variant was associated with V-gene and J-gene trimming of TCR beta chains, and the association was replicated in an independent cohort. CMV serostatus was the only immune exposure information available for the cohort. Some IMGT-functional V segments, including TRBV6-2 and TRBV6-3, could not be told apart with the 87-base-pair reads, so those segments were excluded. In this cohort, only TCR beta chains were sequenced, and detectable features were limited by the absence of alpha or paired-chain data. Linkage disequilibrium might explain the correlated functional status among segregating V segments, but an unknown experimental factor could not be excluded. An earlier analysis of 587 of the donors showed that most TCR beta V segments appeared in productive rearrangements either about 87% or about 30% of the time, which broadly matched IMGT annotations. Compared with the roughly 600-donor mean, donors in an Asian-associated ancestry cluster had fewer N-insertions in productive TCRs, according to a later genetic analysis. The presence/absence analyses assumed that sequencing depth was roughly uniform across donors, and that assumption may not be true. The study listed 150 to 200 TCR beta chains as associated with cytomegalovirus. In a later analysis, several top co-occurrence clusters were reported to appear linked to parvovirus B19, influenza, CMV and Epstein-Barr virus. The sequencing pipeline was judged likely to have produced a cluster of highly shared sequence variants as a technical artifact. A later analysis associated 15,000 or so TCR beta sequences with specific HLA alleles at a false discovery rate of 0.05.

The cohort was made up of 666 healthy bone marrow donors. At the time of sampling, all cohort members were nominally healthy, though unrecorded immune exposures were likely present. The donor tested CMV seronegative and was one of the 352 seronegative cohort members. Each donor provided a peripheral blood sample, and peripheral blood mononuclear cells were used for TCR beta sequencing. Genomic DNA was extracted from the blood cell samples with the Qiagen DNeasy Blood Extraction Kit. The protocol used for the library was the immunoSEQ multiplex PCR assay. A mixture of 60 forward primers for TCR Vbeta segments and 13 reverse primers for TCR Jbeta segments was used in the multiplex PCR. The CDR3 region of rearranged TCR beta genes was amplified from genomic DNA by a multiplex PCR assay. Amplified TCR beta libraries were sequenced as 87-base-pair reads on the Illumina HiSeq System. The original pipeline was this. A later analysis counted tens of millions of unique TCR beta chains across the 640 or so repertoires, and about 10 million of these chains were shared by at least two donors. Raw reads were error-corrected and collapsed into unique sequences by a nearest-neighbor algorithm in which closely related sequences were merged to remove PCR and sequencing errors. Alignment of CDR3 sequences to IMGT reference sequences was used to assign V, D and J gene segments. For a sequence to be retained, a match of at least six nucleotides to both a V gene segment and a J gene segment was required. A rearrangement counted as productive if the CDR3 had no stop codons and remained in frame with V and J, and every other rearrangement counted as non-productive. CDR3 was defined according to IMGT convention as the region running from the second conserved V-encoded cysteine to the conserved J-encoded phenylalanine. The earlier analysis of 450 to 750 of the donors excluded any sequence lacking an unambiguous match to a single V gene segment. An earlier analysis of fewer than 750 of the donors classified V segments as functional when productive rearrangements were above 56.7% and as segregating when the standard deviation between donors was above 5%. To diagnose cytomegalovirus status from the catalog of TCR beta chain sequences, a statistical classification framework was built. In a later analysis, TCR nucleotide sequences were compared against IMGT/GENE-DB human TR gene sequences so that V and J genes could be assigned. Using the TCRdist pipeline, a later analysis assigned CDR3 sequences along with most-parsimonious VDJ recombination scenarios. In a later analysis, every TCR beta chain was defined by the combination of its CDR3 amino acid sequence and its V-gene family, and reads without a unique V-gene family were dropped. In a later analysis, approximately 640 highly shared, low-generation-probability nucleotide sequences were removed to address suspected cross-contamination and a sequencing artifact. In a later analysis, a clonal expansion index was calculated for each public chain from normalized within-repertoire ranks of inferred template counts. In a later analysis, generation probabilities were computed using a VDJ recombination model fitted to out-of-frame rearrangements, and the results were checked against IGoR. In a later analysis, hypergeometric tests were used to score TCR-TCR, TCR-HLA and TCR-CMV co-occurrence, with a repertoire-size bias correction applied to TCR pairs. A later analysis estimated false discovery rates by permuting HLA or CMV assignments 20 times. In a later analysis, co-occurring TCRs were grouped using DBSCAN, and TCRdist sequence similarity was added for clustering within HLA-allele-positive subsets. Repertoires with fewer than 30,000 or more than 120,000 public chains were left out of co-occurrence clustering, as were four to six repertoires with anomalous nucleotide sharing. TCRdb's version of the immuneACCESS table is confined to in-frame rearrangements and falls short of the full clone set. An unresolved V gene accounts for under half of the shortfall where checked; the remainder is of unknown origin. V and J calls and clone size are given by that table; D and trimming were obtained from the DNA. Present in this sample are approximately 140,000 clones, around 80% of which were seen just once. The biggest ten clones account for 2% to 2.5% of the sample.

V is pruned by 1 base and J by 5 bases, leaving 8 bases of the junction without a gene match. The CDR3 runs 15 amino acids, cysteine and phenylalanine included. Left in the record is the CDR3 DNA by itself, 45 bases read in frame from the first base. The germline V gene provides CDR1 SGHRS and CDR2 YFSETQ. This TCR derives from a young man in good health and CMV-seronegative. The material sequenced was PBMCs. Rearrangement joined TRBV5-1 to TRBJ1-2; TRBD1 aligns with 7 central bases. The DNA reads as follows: TGCGCCAGCAGCTTGTCCGGGACAGCGGCGTATGGCTACACCTTC. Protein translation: CASSLSGTAAYGYTF.